The 9 T cell receptor beta chains below come from one sample, sequenced in a study of chemoradiotherapy in HPV16-positive cancers. TCRdb's table, derived via immunoSEQ multiplex PCR, lists solely in-frame clones and lacks some. The sample shows fewer than 30,000 clones, less than 95% of them seen only once. The specimen was taken from a patient who underwent chemoradiotherapy. These receptors were taken from a human donor with HPV-associated anogenital cancer.

This clone was counted a single time. V is TRBV7-8 and J is TRBJ2-3; TRBD2 matches 8 bases. The CDR3 spans 16 residues. Trimming cost V 5 bases and J 5 bases; bases outside gene matches: 12. Germline lookup yields CDR1 SGHVS and CDR2 FQNEAQ. In nucleotides, the CDR3 is TGTGCCAGCAGCCCTCTCTGGCGGGAGGCTGGAGATACGCAGTATTTT. Amino acid sequence: CASSPLWREAGDTQYF.

The genes are TRBV7-2 and TRBJ1-1; D uncertain. Deletions cut 5 bases from V and 2 bases from J, with 15 bases between. The CDR3 consists of 15 residues. Per the germline V gene, CDR1 is SGHTA and CDR2 is FQGNSA. The CDR3 nucleotides read TGTGCCAGCAGCCAAGACGTAAGGGCTAACACTGAAGCTTTCTTT. Translating gives CASSQDVRANTEAFF.

The gene calls are TRBV6-1 and TRBJ2-1; 10 bases fit TRBD1. This CDR3 is 15 amino acids long. Germline-derived CDR1 and CDR2 are MNHNS and SASEGT. CDR3 coding DNA: TGTGCTAGTCTAATGGACAGGGGGTTTTACAATGAGCAGTTCTTC. Translated, it gives CASLMDRGFYNEQFF.

The chain links TRBV7-2 to TRBJ2-2, with D unresolved. The CDR3 sequence is 14 residues long. V was pared by 3 bases and J by 1 base, with 6 bases between. Germline CDR1 reads SGHTA; CDR2 reads FQGNSA. The CDR3 sequence is CASSFRQNTGELFF. CDR3 nucleotide sequence: TGTGCCAGCAGCTTCCGACAGAACACCGGGGAGCTGTTTTTT.

CDR3 in amino acids: CASRQGSDQPQHF. Here the CDR3 DNA reads TGCGCCAGCAGACAGGGGAGCGATCAGCCCCAGCATTTT. The rearrangement joins TRBV5-1 to TRBJ1-5; 7 bases map to TRBD1. Looked up from germline, CDR1 is SGHRS and CDR2 is YFSETQ. V dropped 5 bases and J dropped 5; count of bases not matched to a gene: 4. CDR3 length: 13 amino acids.

This clone was seen a single time. V gene TRBV28 combines with J gene TRBJ1-2; 7 bases agree with TRBD1. V was pared by 6 bases and J by 3 bases, with 16 bases of the junction left unmatched. Germline V gene lookup returns CDR1 MDHEN and CDR2 SYDVKM. CDR3 length: 17 amino acids. The CDR3 loop reads CASRPLWSRQGDYGYTF. CDR3 DNA: TGTGCCAGCAGACCCCTTTGGTCGCGACAGGGCGACTATGGCTACACCTTC.

The rearrangement uses TRBV5-1 and TRBJ2-7; 7 bases align to TRBD1. J gave up 3 bases and V 0 bases, and 6 bases lay outside the gene matches. This CDR3 has 15 residues. The V gene's germline CDR1 is SGHRS and CDR2 YFSETQ. CDR3 nucleotides: TGCGCCAGCAGCTTGGGTGGGACAGAAAACTACGAGCAGTACTTC. The encoded protein is CASSLGGTENYEQYF.

The chain joins TRBV28 to TRBJ2-1; 15 bases map to TRBD2. Per germline, CDR1 MDHEN and CDR2 SYDVKM. V lost 4 bases to trimming and J lost 5 bases; unmatched junction nucleotides: 12. CDR3 size: 19 residues. The CDR3 DNA reads TGTGCCAGCAGTTATTTCGGACTAGCGGGAGGGCCGGGGGACAATGAGCAGTTCTTC. Encoded protein: CASSYFGLAGGPGDNEQFF. The full variable domain, rest sourced from reference TRBV28 and TRBJ2-1, is DVKVTQSSRYLVKRTGEKVFLECVQDMDHENMFWYRQDPGLGLRLIYFSYDVKMKEKGDIPEGYSVSREKKERFSLILESASTNQTSMYLCASSYFGLAGGPGDNEQFFGPGTRLTVL.

A single count supports this clone. The rearrangement links TRBV2 to TRBJ2-6; D is perhaps TRBD1 or TRBD2 (5 bases each). CDR3 length equals 16 residues. Germline V CDR1 and CDR2: SNHLY, FYNNEI. The V end was cut by 2 bases, the J end by 4 bases, with 12 bases between. The CDR3 sequence: CASSERVRDGANVLTF. The CDR3 coding sequence is TGTGCCAGCAGTGAAAGGGTTAGGGACGGGGCCAACGTCCTGACTTTC. Drawing the rest from reference TRBV2 and TRBJ2-6, the complete variable domain is EPEVTQTPSHQVTQMGQEVILRCVPISNHLYFYWYRQILGQKVEFLVSFYNNEISEKSEIFDDQFSVERPDGSNFTLKIRSTKLEDSAMYFCASSERVRDGANVLTFGAGSRLTVL.